The 10 T cell receptor beta chains below all came from one sample that was sequenced in a study of T cells in localized non-small cell lung cancer. Method: immunoSEQ multiplex PCR; TCRdb's copy keeps in-frame clones and lacks some. This sample has a few thousand clones; more than 35% occur once, and the top ten carry around 17%. This material consisted of lung tumor tissue, taken before any cancer treatment. Source of these receptors: a man between 40 and 75 years old with stage I lung adenocarcinoma.

The V call is TRBV28, the J call TRBJ1-1; D is perhaps TRBD1 (6 bases). Trimming removed 2 bases at V and 1 base at J, with 11 bases between. CDR1 MDHEN and CDR2 SYDVKM come from the germline V gene. The CDR3 covers 15 residues. CDR3 residues: CASSLAGAKNTEAFF. Here the CDR3 DNA reads TGTGCCAGCAGTTTAGCAGGGGCCAAGAACACTGAAGCTTTCTTT. Based on the CDR3 plus reference TRBV28 and TRBJ1-1, the full variable domain is DVKVTQSSRYLVKRTGEKVFLECVQDMDHENMFWYRQDPGLGLRLIYFSYDVKMKEKGDIPEGYSVSREKKERFSLILESASTNQTSMYLCASSLAGAKNTEAFFGQGTRLTVV.

In this sample, this clone turned up a few times. The chain combines TRBV9 with TRBJ1-1, with D hard to call. Trimming took off 5 bases at V and 6 bases at J, with 20 bases between the two ends. Germline CDR1 SGDLS, CDR2 YYNGEE. The CDR3 consists of 15 residues. CDR3 DNA: TGTGCCAGCAGTGAACTTGAGGGATCGCACTCTGAAGCTTTCTTT. It yields the protein CASSELEGSHSEAFF.

This clone occurred a few times. The rearrangement links TRBV6-7 to TRBJ2-1, with D perhaps being TRBD1 or TRBD2 (5 bases each). TRBV6-7 has ORF status, its function being uncertain. The V end lost 2 bases, the J end lost 5 bases, and 13 bases lay between the germline ends. The CDR3 spans 15 residues. CDR3: CASSYEGRSNNEQFF. The CDR3 region has the DNA TGTGCCAGCAGTTACGAGGGGCGCTCGAACAATGAGCAGTTCTTC.

The chain is built from TRBV4-1 and TRBJ1-2; no firm D call. The V gene's germline CDR1 is MGHRA and CDR2 YSYEKL. Trimming shortened V by 2 bases and J by 5 bases, and 12 bases separated the two germline ends. The CDR3 is 14 residues long. CDR3 in DNA: TGCGCCAGCAGCCAAATTGCTACCGGGTATGGCTACACCTTC. It yields the protein CASSQIATGYGYTF.

The chain links TRBV2 to TRBJ2-1; TRBD2 matches 8 bases. The germline V gene has CDR1 SNHLY and CDR2 FYNNEI. Trimming at V came to 9 bases and at J to 1 base, leaving 5 bases not matched to a gene. The CDR3 is 14 amino acids. The CDR3 protein is CASKREQSYNEQFF. The CDR3 DNA reads TGTGCCAGTAAGCGGGAGCAATCCTACAATGAGCAGTTCTTC. The full variable domain, completed using reference TRBV2 and TRBJ2-1, is EPEVTQTPSHQVTQMGQEVILRCVPISNHLYFYWYRQILGQKVEFLVSFYNNEISEKSEIFDDQFSVERPDGSNFTLKIRSTKLEDSAMYFCASKREQSYNEQFFGPGTRLTVL.

This rearrangement joins TRBV6-4 to TRBJ2-5; D perhaps matches TRBD1 (6 bases). The V gene lost 10 bases and the J gene lost 9 bases, with 15 bases spanning the gap. Germline V gives CDR1 MRHNA, CDR2 SNTAGT. This CDR3 is built from 11 residues. The CDR3 nucleotides are TGTGCCACCCAGGGGCGTGGGTCCCAGTACTTC. Protein product: CATQGRGSQYF.

This clone occurred a few times. The gene calls are TRBV18 and TRBJ2-2, with D maybe TRBD2 (5 bases). The V gene lost 6 bases and the J gene lost 4 bases, with 9 bases spanning the gap. Germline CDR1 and CDR2: KGHSH and LQKENI. The CDR3 has 13 residues. The CDR3 here is CASSDSATGELFF. The CDR3 nucleotides are TGTGCCAGCTCGGACTCAGCCACCGGGGAGCTGTTTTTT.

The gene calls are TRBV12-5 and TRBJ2-7; the D is unclear. Looked up from germline, CDR1 is LGHNT and CDR2 is FRNRAP. This CDR3 comprises 13 residues. V was trimmed by 2 bases and J by 4 bases, leaving 9 bases between them. CDR3 sequence reads: CASGLHTLYEQYF. The DNA of the CDR3 is TGTGCTAGTGGTTTGCACACTTTGTACGAGCAGTACTTC.

This clone was recorded a few times. V is TRBV9 and J is TRBJ2-3; D is ambiguous. The V gene's germline CDR1 is SGDLS and CDR2 YYNGEE. CDR3 size: 15 residues. V shed 3 bases and J shed 1 base, with 12 bases lying between them. The DNA of the CDR3 is TGTGCCAGCAGCGCGGACCCTGGGCGCACAGATACGCAGTATTTT. It codes for CASSADPGRTDTQYF. Filled out from reference TRBV9 and TRBJ2-3, the complete variable domain reads DSGVTQTPKHLITATGQRVTLRCSPRSGDLSVYWYQQSLDQGLQFLIQYYNGEERAKGNILERFSAQQFPDLHSELNLSSLELGDSALYFCASSADPGRTDTQYFGPGTRLTVL.

This chain joins TRBV18 and TRBJ1-2; no clear D. Looked up from germline, CDR1 is KGHSH and CDR2 is LQKENI. The CDR3 spans 14 residues. Deletions cut 3 bases from V and 3 bases from J, with 11 bases between. CDR3 sequence (DNA): TGTGCCAGCTCACCGTACACAGATCACTATGGCTACACCTTC. Its protein is CASSPYTDHYGYTF. The full variable domain, its missing parts supplied by reference TRBV18 and TRBJ1-2, is NAGVMQNPRHLVRRRGQEARLRCSPMKGHSHVYWYRQLPEEGLKFMVYLQKENIIDESGMPKERFSAEFPKEGPSILRIQQVVRGDSAAYFCASSPYTDHYGYTFGSGTRLTVV.